These 9 T cell receptor beta chains originate from one sample sequenced in a study of regulatory T cells in long-lasting Graves disease. Indicated time point: newly diagnosed GD, antithyroid drugs for less than 3 months. PBMC-derived RNA was used for the TCR library. Researchers made TCR beta libraries by using iRepertoire HTBI primers and running Arm-PCR on CDR3 regions. TCRdb reprocessed the multiplex PCR reads via MiXCR and lists one record per CDR3 protein. The table has 370,000 or so distinct CDR3 sequences, roughly 17% seen once. The sample was also linked to a second study, of T cells in Graves' hyperthyroidism and ophthalmopathy.

The sample here was peripheral blood mononuclear cells (PBMCs), taken at new diagnosis, from a patient treated with antithyroid drugs. These receptor sequences come from a young woman with Graves disease.

This clonotype was found many times. The chain carries TRBV12-3 or TRBV12-4 and TRBJ2-7; TRBD1 is a possible D gene (6 bases). V dropped 5 bases and J dropped 8 bases, with 13 bases sitting between them. CDR3 size: 12 residues. The CDR3: CASSGDIIKQYF. The CDR3 DNA is TGTGCCAGCAGTGGGGACATTATCAAGCAGTACTTC.

This clonotype was observed many times. The chain has TRBV30 and TRBJ2-1; unclear D gene. From germline, CDR1 is GTSNPN and CDR2 SVGIG (reference sequence). V lost 3 bases to trimming and J lost 5 bases, with 5 bases between them. The CDR3 spans 11 residues. The CDR3 loop is CAWRYNNEQFF. The CDR3 nucleotides are TGTGCCTGGAGATACAACAATGAGCAGTTCTTC.

V and J are TRBV4-1 and TRBJ2-2; 7 bases align to TRBD2. Unmatched junction bases numbered 6, after V lost 0 bases and J lost 2 bases. CDR3 length: 17 residues. Germline assignment: CDR1 MGHRA and CDR2 YSYEKL. This CDR3 reads CASSQDKRGANTGELFF. The CDR3 nucleotides read TGCGCCAGCAGCCAAGATAAGCGGGGAGCCAACACCGGGGAGCTGTTTTTT.

This clonotype occurred many times. V gene TRBV7-8 combines with J gene TRBJ1-4, with 7 nucleotides matching TRBD1. Germline V gene sequence: CDR1 SGHVS, CDR2 FQNEAQ. The CDR3 is made up of 16 amino acids. The V gene end was trimmed by 5 bases and the J gene end by 0 bases; junction bases not matched to a gene: 6. CDR3 nucleotide sequence: TGTGCCAGCAGCCTCACAGGGGCGGCAACTAATGAAAAACTGTTTTTT. It specifies CASSLTGAATNEKLFF.

This clonotype was observed at least ten times. J is TRBJ1-2 and V is TRBV28, with D perhaps TRBD1 (6 bases). Trimming removed 2 bases from V and 13 bases from J, with 29 bases in between. Germline-derived CDR1 and CDR2 are MDHEN and SYDVKM. The CDR3 extends over 17 amino acids. Here the CDR3 reads CASSLIGGGDQLGTPTF. The CDR3 bases are TGTGCCAGCAGTTTAATCGGGGGCGGCGACCAATTGGGGACTCCCACCTTC.

This clonotype has at least ten counts. The gene calls are TRBV2 and TRBJ2-1, with 7 positions matching TRBD1. The V and J ends lost 8 bases and 4 bases, in that order; junction bases with no gene match: 5. CDR1 SNHLY and CDR2 FYNNEI come from the germline V gene. The CDR3 is made up of 13 amino acids. Here the CDR3 reads CASLDRRYNEQFF. Here the CDR3 DNA reads TGTGCCAGCCTGGACAGGAGATACAATGAGCAGTTCTTC. Variable domain in full (rest from reference TRBV2 and TRBJ2-1): EPEVTQTPSHQVTQMGQEVILRCVPISNHLYFYWYRQILGQKVEFLVSFYNNEISEKSEIFDDQFSVERPDGSNFTLKIRSTKLEDSAMYFCASLDRRYNEQFFGPGTRLTVL.

This clonotype was seen a few times. The chain has TRBV5-1 and TRBJ2-3; no firm D call. CDR3 size: 13 residues. Germline values: CDR1 SGHRS, CDR2 YFSETQ. Between the trimmed V and J ends, which lost 4 bases and 5 bases, there was a span of 11 bases. CDR3 bases: TGCGCCAGCAGCCCCTATAAAGGAGATACGCAGTATTTT. The encoded protein is CASSPYKGDTQYF.

This clonotype was observed at least ten times. The V call is TRBV5-1, the J call TRBJ2-1, with TRBD1 matching 9 bases. The germline V gene has CDR1 SGHRS and CDR2 YFSETQ. This CDR3 has 15 amino acids. The V segment lost 5 bases and the J segment 2 bases; nucleotides outside the gene matches: 5. Here the CDR3 reads CASRSGTGPYNEQFF. The CDR3 DNA follows: TGCGCCAGCAGATCCGGGACAGGGCCCTACAATGAGCAGTTCTTC.

V usage is TRBV28 and J usage is TRBJ2-3, with no clear D. Germline V lookup: CDR1 MDHEN, CDR2 SYDVKM. Trimming left V 8 bases short and J 6 bases short, with 9 bases between. The CDR3 sequence is 11 residues long. CDR3 sequence (DNA): TGTGCCAGCCGGTCAATGGATACGCAGTATTTT. Residues: CASRSMDTQYF.